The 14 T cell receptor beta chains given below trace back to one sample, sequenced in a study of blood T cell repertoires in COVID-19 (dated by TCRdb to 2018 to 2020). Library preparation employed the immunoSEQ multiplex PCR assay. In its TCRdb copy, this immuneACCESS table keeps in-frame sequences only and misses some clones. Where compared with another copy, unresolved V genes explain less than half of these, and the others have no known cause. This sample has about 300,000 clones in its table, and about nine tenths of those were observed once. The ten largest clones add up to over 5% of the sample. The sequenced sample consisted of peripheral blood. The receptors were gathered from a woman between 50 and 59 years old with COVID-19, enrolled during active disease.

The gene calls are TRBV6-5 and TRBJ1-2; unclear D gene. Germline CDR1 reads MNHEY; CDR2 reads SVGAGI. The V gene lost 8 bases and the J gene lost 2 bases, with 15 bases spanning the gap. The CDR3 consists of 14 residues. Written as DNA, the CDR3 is TGTGCCAGCCACCCACCGGGTAGAAACTATGGCTACACCTTC. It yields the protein CASHPPGRNYGYTF.

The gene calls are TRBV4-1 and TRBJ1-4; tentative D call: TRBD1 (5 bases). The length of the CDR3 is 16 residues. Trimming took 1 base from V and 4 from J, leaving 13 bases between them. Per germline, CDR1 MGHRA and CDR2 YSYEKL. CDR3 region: CASSQVDREHNEKLFF. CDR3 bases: TGCGCCAGCAGCCAAGTCGACAGAGAACATAATGAAAAACTGTTTTTT.

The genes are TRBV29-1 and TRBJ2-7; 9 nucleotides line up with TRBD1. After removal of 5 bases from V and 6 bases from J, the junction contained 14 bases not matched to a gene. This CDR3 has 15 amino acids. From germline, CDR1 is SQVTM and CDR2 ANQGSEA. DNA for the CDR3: TGCAGCGTTCTAAAACAGGGGGCAGTCTCTGGCGAGCAGTACTTC. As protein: CSVLKQGAVSGEQYF.

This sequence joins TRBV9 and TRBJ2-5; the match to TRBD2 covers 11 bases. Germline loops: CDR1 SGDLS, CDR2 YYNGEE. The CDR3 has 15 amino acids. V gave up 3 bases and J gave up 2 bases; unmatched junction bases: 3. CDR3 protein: CASSGGLAEQETQYF. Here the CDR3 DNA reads TGTGCCAGCAGCGGGGGACTAGCGGAGCAAGAGACCCAGTACTTC. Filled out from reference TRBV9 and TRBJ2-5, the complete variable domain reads DSGVTQTPKHLITATGQRVTLRCSPRSGDLSVYWYQQSLDQGLQFLIQYYNGEERAKGNILERFSAQQFPDLHSELNLSSLELGDSALYFCASSGGLAEQETQYFGPGTRLLVL.

CDR3 bases: TGTGCCACCAGCAGACTTCGACAGGGTATCGGCCAAGAGACCCAGTACTTC. It translates to CATSRLRQGIGQETQYF. The V gene is TRBV15, the J gene TRBJ2-5, with 7 bases that match TRBD1. With 2 bases clipped from V and 1 base from J, the junction kept 10 bases outside the gene matches. CDR3 size: 17 residues. CDR1 and CDR2 (germline): LNHNV, YYDKDF (reference sequence).

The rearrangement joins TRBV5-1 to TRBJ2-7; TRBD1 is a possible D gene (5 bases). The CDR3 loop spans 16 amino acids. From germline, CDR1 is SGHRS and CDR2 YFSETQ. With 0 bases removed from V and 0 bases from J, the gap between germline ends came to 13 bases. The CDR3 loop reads CASSLDQGTSSYEQYF. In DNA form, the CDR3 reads TGCGCCAGCAGCTTGGATCAGGGAACATCCTCCTACGAGCAGTACTTC.

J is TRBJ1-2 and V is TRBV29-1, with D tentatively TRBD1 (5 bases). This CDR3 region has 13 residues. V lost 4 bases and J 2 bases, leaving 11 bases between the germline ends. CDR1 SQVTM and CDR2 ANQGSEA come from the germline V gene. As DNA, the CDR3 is TGCAGCGTTGTGGGGACTGCGAACTATGGCTACACCTTC. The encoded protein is CSVVGTANYGYTF.

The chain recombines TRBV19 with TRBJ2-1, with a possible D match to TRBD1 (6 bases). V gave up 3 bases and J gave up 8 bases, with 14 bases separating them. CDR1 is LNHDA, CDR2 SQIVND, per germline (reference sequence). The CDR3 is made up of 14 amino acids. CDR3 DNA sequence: TGTGCCAGTAGTATCAGCTCAGGGGTGCATGAGCAGTTCTTC. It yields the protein CASSISSGVHEQFF.

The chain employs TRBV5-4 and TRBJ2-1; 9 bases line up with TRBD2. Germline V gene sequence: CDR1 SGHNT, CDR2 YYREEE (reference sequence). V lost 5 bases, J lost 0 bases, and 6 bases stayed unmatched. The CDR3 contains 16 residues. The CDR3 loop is CASSPSGMSSYNEQFF. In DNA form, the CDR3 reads TGTGCCAGCAGTCCTAGCGGGATGAGCTCCTACAATGAGCAGTTCTTC.

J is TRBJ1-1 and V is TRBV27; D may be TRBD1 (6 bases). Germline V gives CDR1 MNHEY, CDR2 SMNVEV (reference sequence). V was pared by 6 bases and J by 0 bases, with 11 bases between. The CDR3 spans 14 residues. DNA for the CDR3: TGTGCCAGCAGCATGGACAGCATGAACACTGAAGCTTTCTTT. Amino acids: CASSMDSMNTEAFF.

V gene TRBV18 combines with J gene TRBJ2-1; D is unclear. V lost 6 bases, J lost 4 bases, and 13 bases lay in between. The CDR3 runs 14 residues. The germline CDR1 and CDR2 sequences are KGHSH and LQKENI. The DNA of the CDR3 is TGTGCCAGCTCCACCACGAACGGTTACAATGAGCAGTTCTTC. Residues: CASSTTNGYNEQFF.

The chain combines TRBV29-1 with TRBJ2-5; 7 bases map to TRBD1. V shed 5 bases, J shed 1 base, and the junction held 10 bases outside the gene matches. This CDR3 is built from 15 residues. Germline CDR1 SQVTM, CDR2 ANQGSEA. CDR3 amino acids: CSVRRDSALQETQYF. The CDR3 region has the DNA TGCAGCGTTCGCAGGGACAGTGCCCTCCAAGAGACCCAGTACTTC.

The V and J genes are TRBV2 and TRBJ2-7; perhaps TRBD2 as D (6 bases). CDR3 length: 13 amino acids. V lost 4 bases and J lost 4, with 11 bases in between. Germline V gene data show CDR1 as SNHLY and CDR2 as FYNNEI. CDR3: CASSAGEGYEQYF. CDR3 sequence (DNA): TGTGCCAGCAGTGCGGGAGAGGGTTACGAGCAGTACTTC.

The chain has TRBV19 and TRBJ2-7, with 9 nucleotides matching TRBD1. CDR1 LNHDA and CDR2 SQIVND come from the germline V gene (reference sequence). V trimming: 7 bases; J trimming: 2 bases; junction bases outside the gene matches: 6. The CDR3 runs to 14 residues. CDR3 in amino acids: CASKGQGSAYEQYF. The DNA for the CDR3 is TGTGCCAGTAAAGGACAGGGGAGCGCCTACGAGCAGTACTTC.